This T cell receptor (beta chain) was recovered during a study of early stage breast cancer tumors (dated by TCRdb to between 2016 and 2019). Context from the whole study: Of the approximately 15 invasive breast tumors, around twelve were found to be estrogen receptor-positive, progesterone receptor-positive and HER2-negative. Of the approximately twelve ER+/PR+/HER2- tumors, eight were classified as invasive ductal carcinomas and four as invasive lobular carcinomas. On average, each sample had about 9.6-fold read coverage. A total of about 2,800,000 templates, representing approximately 1,100,000 unique clonotypes, were detected across all samples. The research as a whole found: Chain pairing and functional markers such as CD4, CD8 and FOXP3 were not captured by bulk genomic DNA sequencing of unsorted cells. About 2.5-fold higher T cell density and higher clonality were observed in tumors than in adjacent normal breast tissue. Because the cohort was small, analysis by tumor subtype was not possible. Enriched TCRB sequences shared across patients were found to be mostly commonly generated sequences that were unlikely to play an important role in the tumor microenvironment. Repertoires from blood and normal breast were more alike than repertoires from blood and tumor, and in about 90% of the 16 patients, comparing each tissue with blood separated tumor from normal.

CDR3 length: 14 amino acids, cysteine to phenylalanine. Kept here is only the CDR3 DNA, which spans 42 bases and is read in frame from base 1. The germline V gene sets CDR1 to SGHAT and CDR2 to FQNNGV. The trim is 4 bases for V and 7 bases for J, with a gap of 16 bases between the germline ends. About this clone: Its antigen is still unknown. No much larger clone is present one base from it, and per-base qualities are unavailable.

Every sample was amplified as two independent genomic DNA replicates, using approximately 0.5 ug for blood and 1.5 ug for tumor or normal breast. TCRB sequencing of genomic DNA was carried out with the ImmunoSeq Intro kit according to the manufacturer's instructions. The multiplex PCR ran for about 31 cycles using proprietary primers and spike-in control sequences for absolute quantification. Single-end 150-bp reads were used to sequence an 87-bp fragment spanning the CDR3 plus the flanking V and J genes. Each lane of an Illumina MiSeq running version 3.0 chemistry carried seven multiplexed samples, with two replicates apiece. Under the source paper's analysis protocol: Raw data were processed by the vendor's proprietary pipeline, with both replicates merged into one result per sample. Productive rearrangements sharing the V-gene family, CDR3 amino acid sequence and J-gene segment were defined as clonotypes. Clonality was calculated as 1 minus the normalized Shannon entropy (Pielou evenness) of TCRB abundances. To estimate T cell density, the total number of templates was divided by the number of input cells, which was inferred from the amount of DNA input. Recon with default parameters was used to estimate total repertoire diversity and clonality. A clonotype was considered tumor-enriched if its abundance in tumor exceeded 0.1% and was at least 32-fold higher than its abundance in normal breast. Not all clones reach the TCRdb copy of this immuneACCESS table, which keeps in-frame sequences only. Checked studies attribute under half of the gap to unresolved V genes and leave the rest unexplained. The V and J calls and clone size were taken over from that table, and D and trimming were inferred from the DNA. A total of some 72,000 clones appear in this sample, more than 65% of them only once. Together, the top ten hold roughly 3.2% of the sample.

The study profiled bulk TCR beta-chain repertoires in matched peripheral blood, tumor and adjacent normal breast tissue taken from approximately 15 patients with early-stage breast cancer. Before surgery, roughly 4.5-11 mL of whole blood was collected into EDTA tubes and then processed within 2 hours. Peripheral blood mononuclear cells were isolated by Ficoll-Paque centrifugation in SepMate-50 tubes. PBMCs were cryopreserved in aliquots of about 2 to 4 million cells in 90% FBS with around 10% DMSO and kept in liquid nitrogen. Genomic DNA was extracted with the Qiagen AllPrep DNA/RNA Mini kit. The TCR sequence derives from a person between 60 and 70 years old with breast cancer. The specimen was blood. The chain joins TRBV11-2 to TRBJ1-2, with TRBD1 perhaps the D gene, on 5 matching bases. The CDR3 reads CASSSRDPSLGYTF. The DNA sequence follows: TGTGCCAGCAGCTCCCGGGACCCCAGCCTTGGCTACACCTTC. With the portions outside the CDR3 filled from the reference TRBV11-2 and TRBJ1-2 genes, the complete variable region becomes EAGVAQSPRYKIIEKRQSVAFWCNPISGHATLYWYQQILGQGPKLLIQFQNNGVVDDSQLPKDRFSAERLKGVDSTLKIQPAKLEDSAVYLCASSSRDPSLGYTFGSGTRLTVV.